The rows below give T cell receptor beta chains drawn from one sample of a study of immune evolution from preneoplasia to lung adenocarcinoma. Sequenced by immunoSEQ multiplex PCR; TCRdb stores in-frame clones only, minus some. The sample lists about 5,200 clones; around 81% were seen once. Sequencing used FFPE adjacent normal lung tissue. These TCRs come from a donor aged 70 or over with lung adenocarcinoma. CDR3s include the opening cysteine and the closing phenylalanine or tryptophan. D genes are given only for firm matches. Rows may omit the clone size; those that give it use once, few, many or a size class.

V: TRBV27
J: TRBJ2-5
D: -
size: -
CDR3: CASSTRRGETQYF
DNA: TGTGCCAGCAGCACTAGGAGGGGAGAGACCCAGTACTTC

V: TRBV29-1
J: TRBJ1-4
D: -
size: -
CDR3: CSVEGQGSRKLFF
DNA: TGCAGCGTTGAGGGGCAGGGATCGAGAAAACTGTTTTTT

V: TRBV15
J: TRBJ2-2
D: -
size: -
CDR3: CATSRDYTTGELFF
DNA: TGTGCCACCAGCAGAGATTACACCACCGGGGAGCTGTTTTTT

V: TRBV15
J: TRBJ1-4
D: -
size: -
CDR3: CATSRTTVITREKLFF
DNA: TGTGCCACCAGCAGAACGACAGTGATTACCCGGGAAAAACTGTTTTTT

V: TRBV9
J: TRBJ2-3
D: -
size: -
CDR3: CASSGQISTDTQYF
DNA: TGTGCCAGCAGCGGGCAGATTAGCACAGATACGCAGTATTTT

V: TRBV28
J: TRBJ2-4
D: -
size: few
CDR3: CATRWRTKNIQYF
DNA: TGTGCCACTCGTTGGAGGACCAAAAACATTCAGTACTTC

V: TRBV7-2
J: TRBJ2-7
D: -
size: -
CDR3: CASSLGQLALYEQYF
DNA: TGTGCCAGCAGCTTAGGACAGTTAGCCCTCTACGAGCAGTACTTC

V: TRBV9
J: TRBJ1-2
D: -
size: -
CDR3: CASSNLFFGPGYGYTF
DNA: TGTGCCAGCAGCAACCTATTCTTCGGTCCCGGCTATGGCTACACCTTC

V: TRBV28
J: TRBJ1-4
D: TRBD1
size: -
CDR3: CASSFRQGGGEKLFF
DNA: TGTGCCAGCAGTTTTCGACAGGGGGGCGGTGAAAAACTGTTTTTT

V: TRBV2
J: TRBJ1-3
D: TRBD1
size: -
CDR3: CASRLGQGRGNGNTIYF
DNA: TGTGCCAGCAGGTTGGGACAGGGGAGAGGAAATGGAAACACCATATATTTT

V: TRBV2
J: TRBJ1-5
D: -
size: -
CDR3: CASRGRYSNQPQHF
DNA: TGTGCCAGCAGGGGACGTTATAGCAATCAGCCCCAGCATTTT

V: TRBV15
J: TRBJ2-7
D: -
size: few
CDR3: CATSGGQTYEQYF
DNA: TGTGCCACCAGCGGCGGACAGACCTACGAGCAGTACTTC

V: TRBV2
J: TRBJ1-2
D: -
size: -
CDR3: CASSREPNDGYTF
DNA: TGTGCCAGCAGCCGGGAACCTAATGACGGCTACACCTTC

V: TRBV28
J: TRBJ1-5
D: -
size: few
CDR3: CASSLLVGGGQPQHF
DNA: TGTGCCAGCAGTTTACTAGTAGGGGGGGGTCAGCCCCAGCATTTT

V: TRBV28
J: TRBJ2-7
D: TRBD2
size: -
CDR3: CASSPFKTTSVSTYEQYF
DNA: TGTGCCAGCAGTCCATTCAAAACGACTAGCGTTTCTACCTACGAGCAGTACTTC

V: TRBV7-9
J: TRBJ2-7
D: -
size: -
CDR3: CASTPGDGGIYEQYF
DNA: TGTGCCAGCACCCCGGGGGATGGGGGGATCTACGAGCAGTACTTC

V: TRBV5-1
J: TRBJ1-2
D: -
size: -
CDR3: CASSLQKYDWGRDGYTF
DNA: TGCGCCAGCAGCTTACAAAAATATGACTGGGGGAGGGATGGCTACACCTTC

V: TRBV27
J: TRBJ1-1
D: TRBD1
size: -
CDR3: CASSLGQNYMNTEAFF
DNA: TGTGCCAGCAGTTTGGGACAGAATTACATGAACACTGAAGCTTTCTTT

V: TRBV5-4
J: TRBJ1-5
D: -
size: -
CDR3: CASSSGRDQPQHF
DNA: TGTGCCAGCAGTAGCGGGCGAGATCAGCCCCAGCATTTT

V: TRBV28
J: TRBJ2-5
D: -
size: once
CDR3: CASSWSGSKEEGETQYF
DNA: TGTGCCAGCAGTTGGAGCGGATCCAAGGAGGAGGGGGAGACCCAGTACTTC

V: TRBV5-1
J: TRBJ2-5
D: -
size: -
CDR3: CASSPQPGQETQYF
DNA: TGCGCCAGCAGCCCCCAGCCTGGCCAAGAGACCCAGTACTTC

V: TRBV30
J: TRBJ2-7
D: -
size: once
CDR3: CAWSPGQHSYEQYF
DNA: TGTGCCTGGAGTCCGGGACAACACTCCTACGAGCAGTACTTC

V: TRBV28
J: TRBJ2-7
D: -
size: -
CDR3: CASSEGSEQYF
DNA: TGTGCCAGCAGCGAGGGAAGCGAGCAGTACTTC

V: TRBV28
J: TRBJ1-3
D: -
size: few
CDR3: CASSSPTLDGNTIYF
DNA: TGTGCCAGCAGTTCACCGACCCTGGATGGAAACACCATATATTTT

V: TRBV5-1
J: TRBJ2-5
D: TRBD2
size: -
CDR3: CASTTLAGVKETQYF
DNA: TGCGCCAGCACCACACTAGCGGGGGTCAAAGAGACCCAGTACTTC

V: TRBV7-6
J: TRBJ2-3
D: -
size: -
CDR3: CASSASEGLDTQYF
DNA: TGTGCCAGCAGCGCCTCCGAGGGGTTGGATACGCAGTATTTT

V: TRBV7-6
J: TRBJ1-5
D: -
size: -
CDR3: CASSSHPNQPQHF
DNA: TGTGCCAGCAGCTCACACCCCAATCAGCCCCAGCATTTT

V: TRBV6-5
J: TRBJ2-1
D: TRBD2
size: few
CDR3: CASSLLAGSYNEQFF
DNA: TGTGCCAGCAGTCTCCTAGCGGGGAGTTACAATGAGCAGTTCTTC

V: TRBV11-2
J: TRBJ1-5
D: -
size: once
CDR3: CASHPGQTYSNQPQHF
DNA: TGTGCCAGCCATCCAGGGCAGACATATAGCAATCAGCCCCAGCATTTT

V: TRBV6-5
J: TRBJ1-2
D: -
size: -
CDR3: CASSYSGGLYGYTF
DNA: TGTGCCAGCAGTTACTCCGGAGGCCTCTATGGCTACACCTTC

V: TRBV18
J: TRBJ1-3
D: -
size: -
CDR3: CASSPSRSGSGNTIYF
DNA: TGTGCCAGCTCACCATCTCGATCCGGTTCTGGAAACACCATATATTTT

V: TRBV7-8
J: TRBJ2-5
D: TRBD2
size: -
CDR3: CASSHRSAGDFQETQYF
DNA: TGTGCCAGCAGCCACCGATCGGCGGGAGATTTCCAAGAGACCCAGTACTTC

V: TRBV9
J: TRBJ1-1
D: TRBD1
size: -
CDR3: CASSAVTGVPEAFF
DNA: TGTGCCAGCAGCGCCGTCACAGGGGTCCCTGAAGCTTTCTTT

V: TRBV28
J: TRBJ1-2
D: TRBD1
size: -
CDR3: CASSRDRVSYGYTF
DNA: TGTGCCAGCAGTAGGGACAGGGTGAGCTATGGCTACACCTTC

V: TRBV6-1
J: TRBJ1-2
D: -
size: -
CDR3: CASSEARGLNYGYTF
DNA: TGTGCCAGCAGTGAAGCGCGGGGGTTAAACTATGGCTACACCTTC

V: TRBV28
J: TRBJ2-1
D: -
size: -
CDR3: CASRKNRRGEQFF
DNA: TGTGCCAGCAGAAAGAATAGACGTGGTGAGCAGTTCTTC

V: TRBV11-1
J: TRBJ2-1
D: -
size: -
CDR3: CASSSQGNEQFF
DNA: TGTGCCAGCAGCAGTCAGGGCAATGAGCAGTTCTTC

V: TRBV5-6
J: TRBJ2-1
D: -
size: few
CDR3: CASSLTAGGVTYNEQFF
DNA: TGTGCCAGCAGCTTGACAGCGGGCGGGGTAACCTACAATGAGCAGTTCTTC

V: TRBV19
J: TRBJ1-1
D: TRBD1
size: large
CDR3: CASSWPGQGNTEAFF
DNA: TGTGCCAGTAGTTGGCCGGGACAGGGAAACACTGAAGCTTTCTTT

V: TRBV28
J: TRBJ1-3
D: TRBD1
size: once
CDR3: CASFPGQGAGNTIYF
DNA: TGTGCCAGCTTCCCGGGACAGGGGGCTGGAAACACCATATATTTT

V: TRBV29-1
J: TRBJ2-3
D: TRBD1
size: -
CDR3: CSVESTGTDTQYF
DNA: TGCAGCGTTGAATCGACAGGGACAGATACGCAGTATTTT

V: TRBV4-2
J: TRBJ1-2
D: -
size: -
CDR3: CASSQERMYGYTF
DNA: TGTGCCAGCAGCCAAGAGCGAATGTATGGCTACACCTTC

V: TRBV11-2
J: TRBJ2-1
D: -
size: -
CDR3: CASSLDGGSEQFF
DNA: TGTGCCAGCAGCTTAGATGGGGGAAGTGAGCAGTTCTTC

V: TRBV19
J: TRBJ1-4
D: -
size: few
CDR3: CASIDEGEKLFF
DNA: TGTGCCAGTATTGATGAGGGGGAAAAACTGTTTTTT

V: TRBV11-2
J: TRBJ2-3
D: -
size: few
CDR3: CASSLDSRDPDTQYF
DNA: TGTGCCAGCAGCTTAGATTCGCGAGATCCAGATACGCAGTATTTT

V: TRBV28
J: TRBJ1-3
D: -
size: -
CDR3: CASKEDSPYRAIYF
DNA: TGTGCCAGTAAGGAGGACAGCCCCTATCGCGCCATATATTTT

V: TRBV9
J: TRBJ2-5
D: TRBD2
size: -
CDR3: CASSVDPRTSSGETQYF
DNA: TGTGCCAGCAGCGTAGACCCGCGGACTAGCTCTGGAGAGACCCAGTACTTC

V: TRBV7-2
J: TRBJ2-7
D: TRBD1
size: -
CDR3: CASSFTGGAFDDRSYEQYF
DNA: TGTGCCAGCAGCTTTACAGGGGGCGCTTTTGATGACCGCTCCTACGAGCAGTACTTC

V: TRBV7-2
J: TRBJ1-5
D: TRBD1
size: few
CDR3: CASSLATGETGGHQPQHF
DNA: TGTGCCAGCAGCTTAGCCACGGGGGAGACAGGGGGTCATCAGCCCCAGCATTTT

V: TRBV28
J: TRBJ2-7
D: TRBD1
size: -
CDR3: CASSLFEGGKSYEQYF
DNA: TGTGCCAGCAGTTTATTTGAAGGGGGCAAGTCCTACGAGCAGTACTTC

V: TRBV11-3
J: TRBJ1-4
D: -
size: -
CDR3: CASSLEGHSPLFF
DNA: TGTGCCAGCAGCTTAGAGGGTCACTCACCCCTATTTTTT

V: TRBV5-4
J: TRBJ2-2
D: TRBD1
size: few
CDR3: CASSPWTGGNTGELFF
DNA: TGTGCCAGCAGCCCATGGACAGGGGGGAACACCGGGGAGCTGTTTTTT

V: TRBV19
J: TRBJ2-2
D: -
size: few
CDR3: CASKSRTYTTGELFF
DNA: TGTGCCAGCAAGTCTAGGACCTACACCACCGGGGAGCTGTTTTTT

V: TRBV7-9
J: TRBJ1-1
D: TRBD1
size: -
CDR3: CASSRFRDREFLTF
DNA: TGTGCCAGCAGCCGATTCAGGGACAGGGAATTTCTAACTTTT

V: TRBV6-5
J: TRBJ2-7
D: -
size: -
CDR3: CASSSLQGDQQYF
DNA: TGTGCCAGCAGTTCCCTACAGGGAGATCAGCAGTACTTC

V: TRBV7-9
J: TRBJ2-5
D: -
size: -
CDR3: CASSFLSETQYF
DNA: TGTGCCAGCAGCTTTCTTTCTGAGACCCAGTACTTC

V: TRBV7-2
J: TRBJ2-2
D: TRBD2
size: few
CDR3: CASSSHLPGLAGETGELFF
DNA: TGTGCCAGCAGCTCCCACCTGCCGGGACTAGCGGGGGAAACCGGGGAGCTGTTTTTT

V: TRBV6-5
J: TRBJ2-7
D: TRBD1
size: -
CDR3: CASSYPRQGDGYEQYF
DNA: TGTGCCAGCAGTTACCCGCGACAGGGAGATGGTTACGAGCAGTACTTC

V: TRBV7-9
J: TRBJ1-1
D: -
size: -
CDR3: CASSSLTRRNTEAFF
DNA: TGTGCCAGCAGCTCCTTAACAAGGAGGAACACTGAAGCTTTCTTT

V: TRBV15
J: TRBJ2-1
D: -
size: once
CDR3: CATSREASPHLGEQFF
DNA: TGTGCCACCAGCAGAGAAGCTAGCCCCCACTTGGGTGAGCAGTTCTTC